These T cell receptor beta chains were read from a single sample in a study of T cell repertoires in cytomegalovirus infection. TCRdb fed the reads into MiXCR, producing one record per CDR3 protein. The sample carries around 900,000 distinct CDR3 sequences, 31% recorded once. No cognate antigen is known for these TCRs. The source material was cultured CD8+ T cells from PBMCs, sampled from culture after CMV antigen stimulation. The source of these receptors is a human donor in good health (CMV status not recorded). Some clones in this sample may be carry-over from other donors' samples. The CDR3 runs from the conserved cysteine through the conserved F or W. Each record gives: D gene, V gene, J gene, clone size, CDR3 DNA, CDR3 protein. A D gene is named only where the DNA matches it firmly. Size is omitted from some rows. Given values are once, few, many or a class for expanded clones.

d_gene: .
v_gene: TRBV4-1
j_gene: TRBJ1-6
abundance: .
CDR3nt: TGCGCCAGCAGCCAAGGACAGGTGAATAATTCACCCCTCCACTTT
CDR3aa: CASSQGQVNNSPLHF

d_gene: .
v_gene: TRBV20-1
j_gene: TRBJ2-7
abundance: few
CDR3nt: TGCAGTGCTAGAGATCTAGGATACGAGCAGTACTTC
CDR3aa: CSARDLGYEQYF

d_gene: .
v_gene: TRBV6-6
j_gene: TRBJ1-1
abundance: .
CDR3nt: TGTTTGGCAAAAAACGGCCCGCACACTGAAGCTTTCTTT
CDR3aa: CLAKNGPHTEAFF

d_gene: .
v_gene: TRBV27
j_gene: TRBJ2-2
abundance: .
CDR3nt: TGTGCCAGCAGTCGACAGATTACGTTCTCCGGGGAGCTGTTTTTT
CDR3aa: CASSRQITFSGELFF

d_gene: TRBD1
v_gene: TRBV19
j_gene: TRBJ2-7
abundance: .
CDR3nt: TGTACCAGTAGTATTCGGCGACAGGGGGAATACGAGCAGTACTTC
CDR3aa: CTSSIRRQGEYEQYF

d_gene: .
v_gene: TRBV27
j_gene: TRBJ1-4
abundance: .
CDR3nt: TGTGCCAGCAGTTTATGGTGGACCGAAAAACTGTTTTTT
CDR3aa: CASSLWWTEKLFF

d_gene: .
v_gene: TRBV7-9
j_gene: TRBJ1-2
abundance: few
CDR3nt: TGTGCCAGCAGCAGCCCCGGACAGATCTCTAACTATGGCTACACCTTC
CDR3aa: CASSSPGQISNYGYTF

d_gene: TRBD2
v_gene: TRBV7-9
j_gene: TRBJ2-3
abundance: .
CDR3nt: TGTGCCAGCAGCTTAGGGACTAGCGGGGACACAGATACGCAGTATTTT
CDR3aa: CASSLGTSGDTDTQYF

d_gene: .
v_gene: TRBV24-1
j_gene: TRBJ2-1
abundance: .
CDR3nt: TGTGCCACCAGTGATAGCAGGGCTAATGAGCAGTTCTTC
CDR3aa: CATSDSRANEQFF

d_gene: TRBD2
v_gene: TRBV7-8
j_gene: TRBJ2-3
abundance: few
CDR3nt: TGTGCCAGCAGCTTAGATCCGCGGGGGTATGCAGATACGCAGTATTTT
CDR3aa: CASSLDPRGYADTQYF

d_gene: .
v_gene: TRBV7-2
j_gene: TRBJ2-7
abundance: .
CDR3nt: TGTGCCAGCAGCTTATCGATACCGGGCGACGGATACGAGCAGTACTTC
CDR3aa: CASSLSIPGDGYEQYF

d_gene: TRBD1
v_gene: TRBV29-1
j_gene: TRBJ2-3
abundance: .
CDR3nt: TGCAGCGTTGAAGAGACAGGGGGACGCACAGATACGCAGTATTTT
CDR3aa: CSVEETGGRTDTQYF

d_gene: .
v_gene: TRBV4-1
j_gene: TRBJ2-7
abundance: few
CDR3nt: TGCGCCAGCAGCCCTCTTGCCGGCGGCCTCTCCTACGAGCAGTACTTC
CDR3aa: CASSPLAGGLSYEQYF

d_gene: TRBD1
v_gene: TRBV28
j_gene: TRBJ1-2
abundance: few
CDR3nt: TGTGCCAGCAGTGTCCGGACAGGCCCGTATTATGGCTACACCTTC
CDR3aa: CASSVRTGPYYGYTF

d_gene: TRBD2
v_gene: TRBV6-2/TRBV6-3
j_gene: TRBJ2-3
abundance: few
CDR3nt: TGTGCCAGCAGGAAGACTAGCGGGGGGCCTATACTCACAGATACGCAGTATTTT
CDR3aa: CASRKTSGGPILTDTQYF

d_gene: .
v_gene: TRBV4-3
j_gene: TRBJ2-1
abundance: many
CDR3nt: TGCGCCAGCAGCCAAGATCCCGGGGGCTCCTACAATGAGCAGTTCTTC
CDR3aa: CASSQDPGGSYNEQFF

d_gene: .
v_gene: TRBV4-1
j_gene: TRBJ1-5
abundance: .
CDR3nt: TGCGCCAGCAGCCAAGGGACAGATTATCAGCCCCAGCATTTT
CDR3aa: CASSQGTDYQPQHF

d_gene: .
v_gene: TRBV7-3
j_gene: TRBJ2-2
abundance: few
CDR3nt: TGTGCCAGCAGCTTAAGGCTTAGGACAGAGAACACCGGGGAGCTGTTTTTT
CDR3aa: CASSLRLRTENTGELFF

d_gene: .
v_gene: TRBV6-1
j_gene: TRBJ2-1
abundance: few
CDR3nt: TGTGCCAGCAGACTAGACCCTAATGAGCAGTTCTTC
CDR3aa: CASRLDPNEQFF

d_gene: TRBD1
v_gene: TRBV7-2
j_gene: TRBJ1-2
abundance: many
CDR3nt: TGTGCCAGCAGCTTAGGCACCCGGACAGGGAACGGCTACACCTTC
CDR3aa: CASSLGTRTGNGYTF

d_gene: .
v_gene: TRBV27
j_gene: TRBJ1-1
abundance: few
CDR3nt: TGTGCCAGCAGTTTATCGCCCGGGCGCGACACTGAAGCTTTCTTT
CDR3aa: CASSLSPGRDTEAFF